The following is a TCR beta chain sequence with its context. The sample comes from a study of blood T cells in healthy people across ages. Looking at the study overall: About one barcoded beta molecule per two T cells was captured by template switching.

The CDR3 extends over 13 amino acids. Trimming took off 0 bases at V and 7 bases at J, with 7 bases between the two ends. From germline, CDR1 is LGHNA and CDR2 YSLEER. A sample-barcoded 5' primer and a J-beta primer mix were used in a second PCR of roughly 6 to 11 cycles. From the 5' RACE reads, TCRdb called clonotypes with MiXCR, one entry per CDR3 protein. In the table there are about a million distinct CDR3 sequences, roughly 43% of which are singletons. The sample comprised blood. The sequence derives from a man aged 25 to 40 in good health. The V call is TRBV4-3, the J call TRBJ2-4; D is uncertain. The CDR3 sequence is CASSQDSGNIQYF. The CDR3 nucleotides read TGCGCCAGCAGCCAAGATTCAGGCAACATTCAGTACTTC.